Sequencing of this TCR beta chain was carried out in a study of tumor-infiltrating lymphocytes in primary liver carcinoma. The overall study: Aged between 30 and 69 years, the patients were men and women. Samples returned roughly 3.5 to 7.5 million productive TCRbeta reads each. Read depth did not differ significantly between tissue types. The study, taken as a whole, reports: Among the pair types, tumor region pairs showed more overlap than tumor-adjacent and tumor-blood pairs. Unsorted bulk processing meant the study did not compare CD4+ and CD8+ repertoires.

In addition to blood RNA drawn from unsorted whole blood, germline DNA was extracted. CDR1 SQVTM and CDR2 ANQGSEA come from the germline V gene. The CDR3 is 12 residues long. Trimming stripped 4 bases from V and 7 bases from J, with 10 bases between. This clonotype was recorded once. No antigen is known for it. Constant-region priming of approximately 500 ng total RNA yielded TCR beta cDNA. A slightly modified ARM-PCR protocol with three nested multiplex PCR rounds produced these TCR beta libraries. Primers for the first two PCR rounds were TRBV1-TRBV30 forward primers and a C-beta reverse primer (approximately 10 cycles per round). MiXCR, applied by TCRdb to the multiplex PCR reads, yields one record per CDR3 protein. The sample gives around 330,000 distinct CDR3 sequences, approximately 58% of which show up once; about 18% is in the top ten.

The chain joins TRBV29-1 to TRBJ2-2, with D unclear. The sequenced sample consisted of peripheral blood. The origin of this receptor is a woman in her twenties or thirties with primary liver carcinoma and hepatitis B virus infection. The CDR3 DNA reads as TGCAGCGTTGTAGGTTGGAGCGGGGAGCTGTTTTTT. Translation: CSVVGWSGELFF.